The 14 T cell receptor beta chains given below trace back to one sample, sequenced in a study of OX40 agonist ivuxolimab in advanced cancers. The data were produced by immunoSEQ multiplex PCR, yet TCRdb's version contains in-frame clones alone and is incomplete. In the table there are 90,000 to 150,000 clones, 75% to 90% of which are singletons. The sequences come from CD4+ or CD8+ T cells sorted from blood, collected in a trial of the OX40 agonist ivuxolimab. All receptors derive from an adult with an advanced solid tumor such as melanoma, head and neck, liver or kidney cancer.

Here the CDR3 DNA reads TGTGCCAGCAGCTACAACCCACAGGGAGCATACGAGCAGTACTTC. This encodes CASSYNPQGAYEQYF. The chain is built from TRBV7-2 and TRBJ2-7; tentatively, D is TRBD1 (6 bases). Germline V gene lookup returns CDR1 SGHTA and CDR2 FQGNSA. The V gene lost 4 bases and the J gene lost 4 bases, with 17 bases spanning the gap. The CDR3 consists of 15 residues.

The chain carries TRBV7-8 and TRBJ1-4; D gene uncertain. V lost 5 bases and J 3 bases, leaving 13 bases between the germline ends. The CDR3 has 15 amino acids. Germline values: CDR1 SGHVS, CDR2 FQNEAQ. In DNA, the CDR3 is TGTGCCAGCAGCCCTACCCGGACGGCTAATGAAAAACTGTTTTTT. Encoded protein: CASSPTRTANEKLFF.

V gene TRBV21-1 combines with J gene TRBJ2-7. TRBV21-1 represents a pseudogene. CDR3 length: 14 residues. The CDR3 sequence is CASSKGQSSYEQYF. The CDR3 bases are TGTGCCAGCAGCAAAGGTCAGAGCTCCTACGAGCAGTACTTC.

This CDR3 reads CASSLMAGSAIEKLFF. The CDR3 DNA follows: TGTGCCAGCAGCTTAATGGCGGGATCAGCGATTGAAAAACTGTTTTTT. This chain links TRBV11-2 with TRBJ1-4, with D unresolved. V shed 2 bases and J shed 7 bases, with 17 bases lying between them. The CDR3 is made up of 16 amino acids. Germline V lookup: CDR1 SGHAT, CDR2 FQNNGV.

The gene calls are TRBV19 and TRBJ2-5; 7 bases are shared with TRBD1. Germline trimming cut 5 bases from V and 5 bases from J; bases unmatched to any gene: 8. This CDR3 has 14 residues. Germline V gene sequence: CDR1 LNHDA, CDR2 SQIVND (reference sequence). The CDR3 protein is CASSSGDRVETQYF. CDR3 sequence (DNA): TGTGCCAGTAGTTCAGGTGACAGGGTTGAGACCCAGTACTTC. The full variable domain, its missing parts supplied by reference TRBV19 and TRBJ2-5, is DGGITQSPKYLFRKEGQNVTLSCEQNLNHDAMYWYRQDPGQGLRLIYYSQIVNDFQKGDIAEGYSVSREKKESFPLTVTSAQKNPTAFYLCASSSGDRVETQYFGPGTRLLVL.

The V call is TRBV6-5, the J call TRBJ1-4; D unresolved. The CDR3 runs to 14 residues. V was shortened by 5 bases and J by 8 bases, with 15 bases between the two germline ends. CDR1 MNHEY and CDR2 SVGAGI come from the germline V gene. CDR3 loop: CASSPSVGREKLFF. CDR3 nucleotide sequence: TGTGCCAGCAGTCCCAGCGTCGGTCGAGAAAAACTGTTTTTT.

CDR3 region: CASSYGAVYEQYF. The CDR3 nucleotides read TGTGCCAGCAGTTACGGGGCAGTGTACGAGCAGTACTTC. The chain recombines TRBV6-5 with TRBJ2-7; D is possibly TRBD1 (5 bases). The CDR3 extends over 13 amino acids. V lost 2 bases to trimming and J lost 4 bases, with 9 bases between them. Germline assignment: CDR1 MNHEY and CDR2 SVGAGI.

Here the CDR3 reads CASSLASSGESTDTQYF. Here the CDR3 DNA reads TGCGCCAGCAGCTTGGCGTCCAGCGGGGAAAGCACAGATACGCAGTATTTT. The chain joins TRBV5-1 to TRBJ2-3; 7 nucleotides line up with TRBD2. CDR1 and CDR2 (germline): SGHRS, YFSETQ. CDR3 length: 17 amino acids. The V and J ends lost 0 bases and 0 bases, in that order; junction bases with no gene match: 7.

This clone showed up just once. The genes are TRBV25-1 and TRBJ2-3; D not resolved. Germline-derived CDR1 and CDR2 are MGHDK and SYGVNS. V was cut by 3 bases and J by 7 bases, with 14 bases left in between. CDR3 size: 14 residues. CDR3 protein: CASSDDSRLNTQYF. The CDR3 DNA follows: TGTGCCAGCAGTGACGACTCAAGGTTAAATACGCAGTATTTT.

The J gene is TRBJ1-5, the V gene TRBV19, with TRBD1 identical over 7 bases. The trim removed 6 bases at V and 0 bases at J, leaving 5 bases unmatched. The CDR3 is made up of 15 amino acids. The V gene's germline CDR1 is LNHDA and CDR2 SQIVND (reference sequence). CDR3 DNA: TGTGCCAGTAGCCCGACAGGGTATAGCAATCAGCCCCAGCATTTT. Translated, it gives CASSPTGYSNQPQHF.

The chain recombines TRBV7-3 with TRBJ2-5; D unresolved. The V end lost 2 bases, the J end lost 2 bases, and 6 bases lay between the germline ends. In germline, CDR1 is SGHTA, CDR2 FQGTGA. The CDR3 consists of 13 residues. The chain's CDR3 is CASSLRKQETQYF. The CDR3 DNA reads TGTGCCAGCAGCTTACGGAAACAAGAGACCCAGTACTTC.

This sequence joins TRBV5-1 and TRBJ2-7, with 9 bases lining up with TRBD1. V dropped 0 bases and J dropped 4; count of bases not matched to a gene: 8. Germline loops: CDR1 SGHRS, CDR2 YFSETQ. The CDR3 sequence is 16 residues long. Here the CDR3 reads CASSLARRDREYEQYF. CDR3 nucleotides: TGCGCCAGCAGCTTGGCAAGAAGGGACAGGGAGTACGAGCAGTACTTC.

V usage is TRBV28 and J usage is TRBJ1-3, with D perhaps matching TRBD1 (5 bases). Germline V gene data show CDR1 as MDHEN and CDR2 as SYDVKM. The CDR3 is made up of 14 amino acids. V shed 4 bases and J shed 2 bases, with 9 bases lying between them. The CDR3 DNA follows: TGTGCCAGCAGTTGGGCAGGGACTGGAAACACCATATATTTT. It is translated as CASSWAGTGNTIYF.

The chain couples TRBV5-5 to TRBJ1-5, with TRBD1 as a possible D gene (5 bases). The CDR3 has 15 amino acids. Germline V gene sequence: CDR1 SGHKS, CDR2 YYEKEE (reference sequence). The V end lost 0 bases, the J end lost 7 bases, and 14 bases lay between the germline ends. The CDR3 spells CASSLGGAAGQPQHF. CDR3 sequence (DNA): TGTGCCAGCAGCTTGGGCGGGGCCGCGGGACAGCCCCAGCATTTT. The full variable domain, with the rest looked up from reference TRBV5-5 and TRBJ1-5, is DAGVTQSPTHLIKTRGQQVTLRCSPISGHKSVSWYQQVLGQGPQFIFQYYEKEERGRGNFPDRFSARQFPNYSSELNVNALLLGDSALYLCASSLGGAAGQPQHFGDGTRLSIL.